This is a list of T cell receptor beta chains from one sample in a study of metastatic and nonmetastatic thyroid tumors. MiXCR was used by TCRdb to re-call the PCR reads. This sample yields about 32,000 clones, of which roughly 21% are seen a single time; roughly 8% belongs to the top ten. Input material: blood. Source of these receptors: a female donor with papillary thyroid cancer or a benign thyroid nodule (not recorded which). Some clones in this sample may be carry-over from other donors' samples. Each CDR3 is given with its conserved first and last residue. The D gene is left open where the match is weak. Clone size, where shown, is once, few, many, or a class for clones that have expanded.

clone size | J gene | V gene | D gene | CDR3 length | CDR3 protein | CDR3 DNA
few | TRBJ2-7 | TRBV7-2 | TRBD1 | 17 | CASSLASSGQGEYEQYF | TGTGCCAGCAGCTTAGCTAGTTCGGGACAGGGGGAATACGAGCAGTACTTC
many | TRBJ1-2 | TRBV12-3/TRBV12-4 | . | 13 | CASSLRSNYGYTF | TGTGCCAGCAGTTTAAGGTCTAACTATGGCTACACCTTC
many | TRBJ2-7 | TRBV7-9 | . | 14 | CAGATGGPHYEQYF | TGTGCCGGGGCGACAGGCGGCCCCCACTACGAGCAGTACTTC
many | TRBJ1-1 | TRBV3-1 | . | 15 | CASSLTAGGLGEASF | TGTGCCAGCAGCCTGACCGCCGGGGGGCTCGGTGAAGCTTCCTTT
. | TRBJ1-6 | TRBV6-1 | . | 15 | CASTLDSGANSPLHF | TGTGCCAGCACCCTGGACTCAGGGGCGAATTCACCCCTCCACTTT
. | TRBJ1-2 | TRBV20-1 | TRBD1 | 13 | CSAWDRNSYGYTF | TGCAGTGCTTGGGACAGGAATAGCTATGGCTACACCTTC
few | TRBJ2-3 | TRBV12-3/TRBV12-4 | TRBD2 | 16 | CASKRTSGGSTDTQYF | TGTGCCAGCAAACGGACTAGCGGAGGGAGCACAGATACGCAGTATTTT
. | TRBJ1-5 | TRBV11-2 | . | 16 | CASSSRLTGISQPQHF | TGTGCCAGCAGCTCCCGCCTCACAGGAATTAGCCAGCCCCAGCATTTT
medium-sized | TRBJ2-2 | TRBV7-8 | TRBD2 | 17 | CASSLGGTSFGTGELFF | TGTGCCAGCAGCTTAGGGGGGACTAGCTTTGGGACCGGGGAGCTGTTTTTT
few | TRBJ2-2 | TRBV6-2/TRBV6-3 | TRBD2 | 17 | CASSYSFSGISTGELFF | TGTGCCAGCAGTTACAGCTTTAGCGGGATTTCCACCGGGGAGCTGTTTTTT
many | TRBJ2-2 | TRBV18 | . | 12 | CASSQETGELFF | TGTGCCAGCTCACAAGAGACCGGGGAGCTGTTTTTT
. | TRBJ2-7 | TRBV28 | . | 15 | CASSGSLEVTYEQYF | TGTGCCAGCAGTGGGAGCCTCGAGGTCACCTACGAGCAGTACTTC
. | TRBJ1-2 | TRBV11-2 | . | 14 | CASSLVSGSYGYTF | TGTGCCAGCAGCTTAGTTTCAGGGAGCTATGGCTACACCTTC
few | TRBJ2-7 | TRBV20-1 | TRBD1 | 14 | CSAPRGQGANEQYF | TGCAGTGCTCCAAGGGGACAGGGGGCCAACGAGCAGTACTTC
many | TRBJ2-3 | TRBV5-1 | TRBD1 | 15 | CASSLGDRGSDTQYF | TGCGCCAGCAGCTTGGGAGACAGGGGGTCAGATACGCAGTATTTT
many | TRBJ2-2 | TRBV3-1 | TRBD2 | 17 | CASSRERLAGYTGELFF | TGTGCCAGCAGCCGAGAACGACTAGCGGGGTATACCGGGGAGCTGTTTTTT
many | TRBJ2-1 | TRBV10-3 | TRBD1 | 15 | CAIRSEGGFGNEQFF | TGTGCCATCAGGTCAGAAGGGGGCTTCGGGAATGAGCAGTTCTTC
. | TRBJ2-2 | TRBV11-3 | . | 15 | CASSLDLAVRGELFF | TGTGCCAGCAGCTTAGATCTGGCGGTCAGAGGGGAGCTGTTTTTT
many | TRBJ2-7 | TRBV5-1 | TRBD1 | 15 | CASSPGQGFTYEQYF | TGCGCCAGCAGCCCCGGACAGGGCTTCACCTACGAGCAGTACTTC
many | TRBJ2-3 | TRBV10-3 | . | 15 | CAISESSRGPDTQYF | TGTGCCATCAGTGAGTCGAGTAGAGGCCCAGATACGCAGTATTTT
. | TRBJ2-3 | TRBV12-3/TRBV12-4 | . | 14 | CASSMYVSTDTQYF | TGTGCCAGCAGTATGTACGTAAGCACAGATACGCAGTATTTT
few | TRBJ2-1 | TRBV6-2/TRBV6-3 | TRBD2 | 18 | CASSYDVGLAGDKNEQFF | TGTGCCAGCAGTTATGATGTGGGACTAGCGGGGGATAAAAATGAGCAGTTCTTC
. | TRBJ1-5 | TRBV6-1 | . | 13 | CASTGNSNQPQHF | TGTGCCAGCACAGGGAATAGCAATCAGCCCCAGCATTTT
. | TRBJ2-1 | TRBV7-3 | TRBD2 | 15 | CASSLSAGDAGEQFF | TGTGCCAGCAGCTTATCGGCGGGGGATGCTGGCGAGCAGTTCTTC
. | TRBJ1-2 | TRBV28 | . | 12 | CASSPFQEGYTF | TGTGCCAGCAGTCCGTTTCAGGAGGGCTACACCTTC